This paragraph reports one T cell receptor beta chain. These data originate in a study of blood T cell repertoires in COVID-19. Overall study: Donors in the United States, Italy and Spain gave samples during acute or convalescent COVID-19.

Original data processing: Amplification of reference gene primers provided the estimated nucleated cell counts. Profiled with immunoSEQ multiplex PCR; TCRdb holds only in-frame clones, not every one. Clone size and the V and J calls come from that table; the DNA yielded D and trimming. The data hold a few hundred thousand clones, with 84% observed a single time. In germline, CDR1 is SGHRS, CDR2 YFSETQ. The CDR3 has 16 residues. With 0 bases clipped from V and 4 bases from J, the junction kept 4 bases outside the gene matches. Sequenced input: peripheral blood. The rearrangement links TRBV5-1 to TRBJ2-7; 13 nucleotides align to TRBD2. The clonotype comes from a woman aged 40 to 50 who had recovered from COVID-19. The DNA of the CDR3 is TGCGCCAGCAGCTTGGGACTAGCGGGGGGAGAGTACGAGCAGTACTTC. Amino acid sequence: CASSLGLAGGEYEQYF.